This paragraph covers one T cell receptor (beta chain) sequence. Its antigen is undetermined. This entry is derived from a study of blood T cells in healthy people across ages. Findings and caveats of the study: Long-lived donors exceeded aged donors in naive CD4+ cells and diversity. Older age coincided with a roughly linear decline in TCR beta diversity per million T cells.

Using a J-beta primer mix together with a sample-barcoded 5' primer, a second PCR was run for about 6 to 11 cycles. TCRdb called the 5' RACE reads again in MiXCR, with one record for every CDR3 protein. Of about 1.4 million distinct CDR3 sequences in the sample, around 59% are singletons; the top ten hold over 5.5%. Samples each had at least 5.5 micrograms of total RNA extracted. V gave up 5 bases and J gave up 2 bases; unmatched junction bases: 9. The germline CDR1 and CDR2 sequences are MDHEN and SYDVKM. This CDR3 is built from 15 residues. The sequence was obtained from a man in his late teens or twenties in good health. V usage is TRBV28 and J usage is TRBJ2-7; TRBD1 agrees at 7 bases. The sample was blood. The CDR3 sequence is CASSLGLQGTYEQYF. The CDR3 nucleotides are TGTGCCAGCAGTCTAGGGTTACAGGGGACCTACGAGCAGTACTTC.